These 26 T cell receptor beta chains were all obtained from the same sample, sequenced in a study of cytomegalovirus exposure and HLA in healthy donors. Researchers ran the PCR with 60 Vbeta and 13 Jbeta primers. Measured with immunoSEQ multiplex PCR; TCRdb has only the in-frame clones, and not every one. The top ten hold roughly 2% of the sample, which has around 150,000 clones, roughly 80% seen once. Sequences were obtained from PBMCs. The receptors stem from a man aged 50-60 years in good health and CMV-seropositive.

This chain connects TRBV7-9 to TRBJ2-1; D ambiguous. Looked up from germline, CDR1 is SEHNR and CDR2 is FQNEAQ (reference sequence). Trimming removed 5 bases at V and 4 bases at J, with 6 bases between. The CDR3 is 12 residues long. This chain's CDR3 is CASSLAYNEQFF. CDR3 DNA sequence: TGTGCCAGCAGCCTCGCGTACAATGAGCAGTTCTTC. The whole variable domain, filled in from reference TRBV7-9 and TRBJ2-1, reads DTGVSQNPRHKITKRGQNVTFRCDPISEHNRLYWYRQTLGQGPEFLTYFQNEAQLEKSRLLSDRFSAERPKGSFSTLEIQRTEQGDSAMYLCASSLAYNEQFFGPGTRLTVL.

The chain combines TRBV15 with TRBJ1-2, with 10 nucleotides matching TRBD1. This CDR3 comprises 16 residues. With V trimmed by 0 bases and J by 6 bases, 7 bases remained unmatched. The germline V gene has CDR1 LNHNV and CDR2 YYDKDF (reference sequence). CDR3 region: CATSRDRAGTGDGYTF. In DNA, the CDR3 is TGTGCCACCAGCAGAGATCGCGCCGGGACAGGGGATGGCTACACCTTC.

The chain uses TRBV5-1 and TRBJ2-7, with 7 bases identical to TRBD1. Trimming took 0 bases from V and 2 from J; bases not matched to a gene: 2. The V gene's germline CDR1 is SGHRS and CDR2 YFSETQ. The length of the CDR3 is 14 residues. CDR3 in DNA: TGCGCCAGCAGCTTGGTTCAGGGGGCCTACGAGCAGTACTTC. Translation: CASSLVQGAYEQYF.

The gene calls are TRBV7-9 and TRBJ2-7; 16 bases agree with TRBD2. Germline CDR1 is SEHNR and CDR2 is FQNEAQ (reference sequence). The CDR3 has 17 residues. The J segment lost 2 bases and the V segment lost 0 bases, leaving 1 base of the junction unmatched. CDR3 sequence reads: CASSLAGTSGGAYEQYF. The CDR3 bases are TGTGCCAGCAGCTTAGCGGGGACTAGCGGGGGGGCCTACGAGCAGTACTTC.

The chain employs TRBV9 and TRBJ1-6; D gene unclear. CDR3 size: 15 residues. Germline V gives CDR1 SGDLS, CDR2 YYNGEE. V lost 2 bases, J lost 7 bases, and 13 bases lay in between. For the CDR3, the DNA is TGTGCCAGCAGCGTCCTGTCCGTCCCCAATTCACCCCTCCACTTT. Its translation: CASSVLSVPNSPLHF.

As DNA, the CDR3 is TGCGCCAGCAGCTTGGACGGGAGAACTAATGAAAAACTGTTTTTT. It yields the protein CASSLDGRTNEKLFF. V and J are TRBV5-1 and TRBJ1-4; D unclear. CDR1 is SGHRS, CDR2 YFSETQ, per germline. V was pared by 0 bases and J by 1 base, with 7 bases between. The CDR3 has 15 amino acids.

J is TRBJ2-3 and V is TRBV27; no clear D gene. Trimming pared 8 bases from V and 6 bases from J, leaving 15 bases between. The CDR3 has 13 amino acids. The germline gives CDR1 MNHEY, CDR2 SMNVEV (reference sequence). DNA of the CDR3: TGTGCCAGCTCCGTTTTTCGTCAGGATACGCAGTATTTT. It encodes CASSVFRQDTQYF.

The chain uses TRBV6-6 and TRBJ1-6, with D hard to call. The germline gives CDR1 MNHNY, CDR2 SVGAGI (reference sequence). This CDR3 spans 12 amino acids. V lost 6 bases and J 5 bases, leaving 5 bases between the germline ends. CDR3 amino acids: CASSHDNSPLHF. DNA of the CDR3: TGTGCCAGCAGCCATGATAATTCACCCCTCCACTTT.

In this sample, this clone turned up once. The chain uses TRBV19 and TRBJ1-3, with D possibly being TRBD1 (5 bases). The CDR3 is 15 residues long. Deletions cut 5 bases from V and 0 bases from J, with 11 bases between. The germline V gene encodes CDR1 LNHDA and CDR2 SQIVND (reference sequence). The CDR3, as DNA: TGTGCCAGTAGTCCACGACAGTTCTCTGGAAACACCATATATTTT. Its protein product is CASSPRQFSGNTIYF.

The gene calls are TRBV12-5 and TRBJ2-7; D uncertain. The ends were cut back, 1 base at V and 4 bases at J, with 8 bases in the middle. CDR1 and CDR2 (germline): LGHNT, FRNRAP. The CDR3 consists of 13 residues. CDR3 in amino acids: CASGLGGPYEQYF. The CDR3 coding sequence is TGTGCTAGTGGTTTGGGAGGCCCATACGAGCAGTACTTC. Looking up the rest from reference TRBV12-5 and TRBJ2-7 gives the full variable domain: DARVTQTPRHKVTEMGQEVTMRCQPILGHNTVFWYRQTMMQGLELLAYFRNRAPLDDSGMPKDRFSAEMPDATLATLKIQPSEPRDSAVYFCASGLGGPYEQYFGPGTRLTVT.

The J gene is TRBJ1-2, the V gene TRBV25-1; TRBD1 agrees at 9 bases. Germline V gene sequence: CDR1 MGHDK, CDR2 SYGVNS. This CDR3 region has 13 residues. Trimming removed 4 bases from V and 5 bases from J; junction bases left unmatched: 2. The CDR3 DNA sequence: TGTGCCAGCAGTGCGGGACAGGGTTATGGCTACACCTTC. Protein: CASSAGQGYGYTF.

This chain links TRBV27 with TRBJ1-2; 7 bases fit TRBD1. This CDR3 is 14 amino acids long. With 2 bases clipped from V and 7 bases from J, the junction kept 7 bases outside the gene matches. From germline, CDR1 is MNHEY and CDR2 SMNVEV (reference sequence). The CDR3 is CASSLRGTVSGYTF. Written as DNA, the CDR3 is TGTGCCAGCAGTTTAAGGGGGACAGTCTCTGGCTACACCTTC.

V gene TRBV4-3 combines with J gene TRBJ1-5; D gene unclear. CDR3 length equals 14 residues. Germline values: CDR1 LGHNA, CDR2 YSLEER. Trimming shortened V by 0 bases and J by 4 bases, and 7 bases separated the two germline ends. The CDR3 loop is CASSQDLENQPQHF. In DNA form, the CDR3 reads TGCGCCAGCAGCCAAGATCTGGAGAATCAGCCCCAGCATTTT.

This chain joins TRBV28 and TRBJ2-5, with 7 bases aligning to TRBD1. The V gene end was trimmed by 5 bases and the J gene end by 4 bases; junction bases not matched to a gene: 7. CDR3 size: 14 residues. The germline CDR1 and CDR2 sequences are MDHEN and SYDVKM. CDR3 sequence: CASSLPTGRETQYF. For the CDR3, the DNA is TGTGCCAGCAGTCTCCCGACAGGGCGAGAGACCCAGTACTTC.

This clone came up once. The DNA for the CDR3 is TGTGCCAGCCCGTCGGGAGGGGGCGATTCACCCCTCCACTTT. It yields the protein CASPSGGGDSPLHF. The chain carries TRBV7-9 and TRBJ1-6; 7 bases fit TRBD1. Germline assignment: CDR1 SEHNR and CDR2 FQNEAQ (reference sequence). With 8 bases clipped from V and 8 bases from J, the junction kept 9 bases outside the gene matches. CDR3 length equals 14 residues.

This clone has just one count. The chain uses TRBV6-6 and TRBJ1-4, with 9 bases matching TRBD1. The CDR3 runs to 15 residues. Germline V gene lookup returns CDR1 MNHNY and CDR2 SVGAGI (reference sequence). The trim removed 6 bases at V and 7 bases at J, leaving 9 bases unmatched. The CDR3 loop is CASRTGTGRREKLFF. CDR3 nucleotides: TGTGCCAGCAGAACCGGGACAGGGAGACGTGAAAAACTGTTTTTT.

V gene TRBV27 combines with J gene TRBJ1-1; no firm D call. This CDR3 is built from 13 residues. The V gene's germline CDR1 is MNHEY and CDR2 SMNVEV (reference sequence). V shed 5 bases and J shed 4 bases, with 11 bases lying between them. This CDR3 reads CASSTSVATEAFF. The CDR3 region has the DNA TGTGCCAGCAGTACCTCCGTGGCCACTGAAGCTTTCTTT.

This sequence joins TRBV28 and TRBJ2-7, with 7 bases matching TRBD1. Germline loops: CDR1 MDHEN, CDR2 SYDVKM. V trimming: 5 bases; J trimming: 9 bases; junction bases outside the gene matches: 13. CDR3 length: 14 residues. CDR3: CASSHRGPRNGQYF. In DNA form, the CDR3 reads TGTGCCAGCAGTCACAGGGGACCTAGGAACGGGCAGTACTTC.

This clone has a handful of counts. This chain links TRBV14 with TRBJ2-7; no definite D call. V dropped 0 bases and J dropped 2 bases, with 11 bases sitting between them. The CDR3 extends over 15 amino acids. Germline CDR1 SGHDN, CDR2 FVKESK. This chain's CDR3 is CASSQDEAIPYEQYF. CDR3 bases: TGTGCCAGCAGCCAAGATGAAGCAATCCCCTACGAGCAGTACTTC.

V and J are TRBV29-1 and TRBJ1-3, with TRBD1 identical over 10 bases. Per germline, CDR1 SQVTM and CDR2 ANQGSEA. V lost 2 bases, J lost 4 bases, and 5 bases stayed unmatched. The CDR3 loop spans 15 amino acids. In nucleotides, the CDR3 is TGCAGCGTTGAACTGACAGGGGGCGAAGGAAACACCATATATTTT. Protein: CSVELTGGEGNTIYF.

CDR3 bases: TGTGCCAGCAGCTTGGACAGGGGGTACCACGAGCAGTACTTC. Its protein product is CASSLDRGYHEQYF. The rearrangement joins TRBV5-4 to TRBJ2-7, with 8 bases matching TRBD1. Germline values: CDR1 SGHNT, CDR2 YYREEE (reference sequence). The CDR3 has 14 amino acids. Trimming removed 0 bases from V and 5 bases from J; junction bases left unmatched: 4.

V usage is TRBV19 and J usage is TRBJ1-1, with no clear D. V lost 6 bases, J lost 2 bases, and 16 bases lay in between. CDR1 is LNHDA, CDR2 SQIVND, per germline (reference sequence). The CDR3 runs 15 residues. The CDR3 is CASSLWYSSNTEAFF. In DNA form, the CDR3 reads TGTGCCAGTAGCCTTTGGTACAGTTCCAACACTGAAGCTTTCTTT.

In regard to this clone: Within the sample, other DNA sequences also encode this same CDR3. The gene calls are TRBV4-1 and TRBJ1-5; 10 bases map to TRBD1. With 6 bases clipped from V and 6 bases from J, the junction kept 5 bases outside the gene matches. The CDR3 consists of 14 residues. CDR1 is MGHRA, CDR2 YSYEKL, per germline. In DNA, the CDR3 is TGCGCCAGCAGTCGACAGGGGGCAGGTCAGCCCCAGCATTTT. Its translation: CASSRQGAGQPQHF.

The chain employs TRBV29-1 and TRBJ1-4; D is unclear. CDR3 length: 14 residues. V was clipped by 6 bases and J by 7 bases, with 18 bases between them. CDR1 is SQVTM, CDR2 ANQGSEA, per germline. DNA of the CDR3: TGCAGCGTCGTTGAGGGTGGGATAGGTGAAAAACTGTTTTTT. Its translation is CSVVEGGIGEKLFF. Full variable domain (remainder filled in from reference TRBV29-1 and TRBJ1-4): SAVISQKPSRDICQRGTSLTIQCQVDSQVTMMFWYRQQPGQSLTLIATANQGSEATYESGFVIDKFPISRPNLTFSTLTVSNMSPEDSSIYLCSVVEGGIGEKLFFGSGTQLSVL.

The DNA of the CDR3 is TGTGCCAGCAGCTGGGGACTAGCGGGGGGCACAGATACGCAGTATTTT. This codes for CASSWGLAGGTDTQYF. The V call is TRBV7-8, the J call TRBJ2-3; the match to TRBD2 covers 14 bases. Unmatched junction bases numbered 1, after V lost 4 bases and J lost 1 base. Germline V gene sequence: CDR1 SGHVS, CDR2 FQNEAQ. This CDR3 is built from 16 residues.

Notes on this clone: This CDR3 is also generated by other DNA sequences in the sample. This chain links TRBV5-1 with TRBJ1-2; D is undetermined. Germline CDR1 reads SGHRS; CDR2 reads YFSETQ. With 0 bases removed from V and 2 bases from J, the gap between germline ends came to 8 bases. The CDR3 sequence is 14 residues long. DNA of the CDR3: TGCGCCAGCAGCTTGGGGAGCTTGAACTATGGCTACACCTTC. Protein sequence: CASSLGSLNYGYTF.